This section outlines one T cell receptor (beta chain) sequence together with its context. The antigen remains unidentified. The data are from a study of cytomegalovirus exposure and HLA in healthy donors. Study at large: Among the 398 genotyped donors, around 81% were placed in the Caucasian-associated ancestry cluster.

General study results and limits: V- and J-gene trimming in TCR beta was tied to a missense DCLRE1C variant by an analysis performed later. No immune exposure information besides CMV serostatus was available. Reportedly, diagnosis of cytomegalovirus status by the classifier showed high specificity and sensitivity.

CDR3 length equals 14 residues. The germline V gene encodes CDR1 SGDLS and CDR2 YYNGEE. The ends lost 2 bases at V and 2 bases at J; junction bases unmatched: 2. 60 Vbeta and 13 Jbeta primers were used in PCR. Clones were sequenced by immunoSEQ multiplex PCR, and TCRdb holds only the in-frame ones, with some missing. The table includes 100,000 to 150,000 clones, approximately 74% detected once. The receptor's source is a middle-aged man in good health and CMV-seropositive. This chain uses TRBV9 with TRBJ2-7, with TRBD2 identical over 9 bases. The sample comprised PBMCs. DNA for the CDR3: TGTGCCAGCAGCGTGGCGGGGGGGACCTACGAGCAGTACTTC. Protein product: CASSVAGGTYEQYF. The complete variable domain, with remaining parts taken from reference TRBV9 and TRBJ2-7, reads DSGVTQTPKHLITATGQRVTLRCSPRSGDLSVYWYQQSLDQGLQFLIQYYNGEERAKGNILERFSAQQFPDLHSELNLSSLELGDSALYFCASSVAGGTYEQYFGPGTRLTVT.